This T cell receptor beta chain was sequenced during a study of regulatory T cells in long-lasting Graves disease. General study points: Persistent cases of Graves' showed reduced TCR diversity relative to newly diagnosed patients.

In building TCR beta libraries, iRepertoire HTBI primers were used together with Arm-PCR of CDR3 regions. The authors' processing: Detected in the samples were about 60 TRBV and approximately 14 TRBJ segments. TCRdb used MiXCR to reprocess the multiplex PCR reads, holding one entry per CDR3 protein. The V and J calls and clone size come from TCRdb's table, not from the authors' own analysis. The sample carries about 620,000 distinct CDR3 sequences, 16% recorded once. Time point described: newly diagnosed GD, antithyroid drugs for less than 3 months. With RNA extracted from PBMCs as input, the TCR library was made. This clonotype was seen ten or more times. The antigen is unknown. The same specimen was also included in a second study, on T cells in Graves' hyperthyroidism and ophthalmopathy. According to that study: Those with hyperthyroidism were 18 to 65 years old, newly diagnosed, and ill for under 2 months.

The specimen comprised peripheral blood mononuclear cells (PBMCs), sampled at new diagnosis, from a patient treated with antithyroid drugs. This TCR was sampled from a young woman with Graves disease.

CDR3 nucleotides: TGTGCCAGCAGCCCCGGGGCAACCTACGAGCAGTACTTC. It translates to CASSPGATYEQYF. V gene TRBV28 combines with J gene TRBJ2-7, with D perhaps being TRBD1 or TRBD2 (5 bases each). The CDR3 has 13 amino acids. Trimming removed 6 bases at V and 2 bases at J, with 11 bases between. Germline V CDR1 and CDR2: MDHEN, SYDVKM.